One sample yielded the 19 T cell receptor beta chains listed below, sequenced in a study of control samples from healthy donors and cancer patients. TCRdb's table, derived via immunoSEQ multiplex PCR, lists solely in-frame clones and lacks some. The profile shows 130,000 to 150,000 clones, 80% to 95% of them singletons. Source material: blood. Receptor source: a man aged 30-40 years in good health.

The chain uses TRBV24-1 and TRBJ2-5; D is possibly TRBD1 (6 bases). Germline V gene data show CDR1 as KGHDR and CDR2 as SFDVKD. The ends were cut back, 3 bases at V and 8 bases at J, with 18 bases in the middle. The length of the CDR3 is 15 residues. In DNA, the CDR3 is TGTGCCACCAGTGATCAGACAGGTCAAAAGGATACCCAGTACTTC. Its translation is CATSDQTGQKDTQYF.

V gene TRBV3-1 (or the pseudogene TRBV3-2) combines with J gene TRBJ1-3; D is undetermined. The V and J ends lost 4 bases and 0 bases respectively, with 13 bases between them. The length of the CDR3 is 16 residues. Germline CDR1 LGHDT, CDR2 YNNKEL (reference sequence). CDR3 nucleotide sequence: TGTGCCAGCAGCCGCTCGGCAGTCAGCTCTGGAAACACCATATATTTT. The encoded protein is CASSRSAVSSGNTIYF.

V usage is TRBV4-1 and J usage is TRBJ2-7, with D tentatively TRBD1 or TRBD2 (5 bases each). V was pared by 3 bases and J by 4 bases, with 16 bases between. Germline CDR1 reads MGHRA; CDR2 reads YSYEKL. The CDR3 extends over 15 amino acids. In DNA, the CDR3 is TGCGCCAGCAGCCAGATCCGGGACGGATCTTACGAGCAGTACTTC. Translation gives CASSQIRDGSYEQYF.

This clone was seen a few times. V usage is TRBV18 and J usage is TRBJ1-1, with D perhaps TRBD1 (6 bases). V lost 11 bases, J lost 2 bases, and 12 bases lay in between. CDR3 length: 12 residues. CDR1 and CDR2 from the germline V gene are KGHSH and LQKENI. Here the CDR3 reads CAGGRGNTEAFF. The CDR3 DNA follows: TGTGCCGGAGGCAGGGGAAACACTGAAGCTTTCTTT.

The CDR3 region is CASSQVFAGSSYNEQFF. CDR3 sequence (DNA): TGTGCCAGCAGCCAAGTGTTTGCCGGGAGCTCCTACAATGAGCAGTTCTTC. The V gene is TRBV3-1 (or the pseudogene TRBV3-2), the J gene TRBJ2-1, with a weak D call TRBD2 (6 bases). This CDR3 has 17 residues. Trimming left V 1 base short and J 0 bases short, with 13 bases between. Germline CDR1 is LGHDT and CDR2 is YNNKEL (reference sequence).

This clone has just one count. The chain is built from TRBV3-1 (or the pseudogene TRBV3-2) and TRBJ1-2; 9 nucleotides line up with TRBD1. The V and J ends lost 4 bases and 1 base, in that order; junction bases with no gene match: 10. The CDR3 is 17 residues long. From germline, CDR1 is LGHDT and CDR2 YNNKEL (reference sequence). The chain's CDR3 is CASSLKGGTGINYGYTF. The CDR3 DNA reads TGTGCCAGCAGCCTCAAGGGGGGGACAGGGATTAACTATGGCTACACCTTC.

The chain employs TRBV24-1 and TRBJ2-3; a weak D match, TRBD2 (5 bases). V was clipped by 3 bases and J by 1 base, with 7 bases between them. Germline-derived CDR1 and CDR2 are KGHDR and SFDVKD. This CDR3 has 14 amino acids. The CDR3 DNA reads TGTGCCACCAGTGATACGCGGGGCACAGATACGCAGTATTTT. Its protein is CATSDTRGTDTQYF.

This chain joins TRBV9 and TRBJ2-7; 7 positions match TRBD2. Germline CDR1 reads SGDLS; CDR2 reads YYNGEE. There are 14 residues in the CDR3. Trimming took 0 bases from V and 7 from J; bases not matched to a gene: 7. CDR3 region: CASSVVSGKGEQYF. The DNA of the CDR3 is TGTGCCAGCAGCGTAGTAAGCGGGAAGGGGGAGCAGTACTTC.

This chain connects TRBV5-6 to TRBJ1-1; D remains unclear. Trimming left V 2 bases short and J 4 bases short, with 12 bases between. Germline V gives CDR1 SGHDT, CDR2 YYEEEE. CDR3 length: 14 amino acids. CDR3 sequence reads: CASSFLGSGTEAFF. The CDR3 DNA reads TGTGCCAGCAGCTTCCTAGGGTCGGGCACTGAAGCTTTCTTT.

The rearrangement joins TRBV27 to TRBJ1-6; no clear D gene. Looked up from germline, CDR1 is MNHEY and CDR2 is SMNVEV (reference sequence). The CDR3 extends over 14 amino acids. With 2 bases removed from V and 7 bases from J, the gap between germline ends came to 9 bases. The CDR3 reads CASSLMGNNSPLHF. The CDR3 nucleotides read TGTGCCAGCAGTTTAATGGGGAACAATTCACCCCTCCACTTT.

The chain joins TRBV4-3 to TRBJ1-4; possible D gene TRBD1, 6 bases. The V gene lost 4 bases and the J gene lost 6 bases, with 9 bases spanning the gap. Per germline, CDR1 LGHNA and CDR2 YSLEER. The CDR3 covers 13 residues. CDR3 bases: TGCGCCAGCAGCCCCGGGACACATGAAAAACTGTTTTTT. Its translation: CASSPGTHEKLFF.

V gene TRBV5-1 combines with J gene TRBJ1-1, with a possible D match to TRBD1 (6 bases). In germline, CDR1 is SGHRS, CDR2 YFSETQ. V lost 5 bases, J lost 3 bases, and 20 bases lay in between. The CDR3 is made up of 16 amino acids. The CDR3 DNA is TGCGCCAGCAGACTAGCGGTCCGACAGGTCGACACTGAAGCTTTCTTT. This codes for CASRLAVRQVDTEAFF.

The chain recombines TRBV28 with TRBJ2-7; unclear D gene. The CDR3 is 13 amino acids. V was clipped by 1 base and J by 3 bases, with 7 bases between them. Germline lookup yields CDR1 MDHEN and CDR2 SYDVKM. The CDR3 bases are TGTGCCAGCAGTTTATTAAGTAGCTACGAGCAGTACTTC. Encoded protein: CASSLLSSYEQYF.

This clone has only a few counts. This rearrangement joins TRBV4-3 to TRBJ1-2; D remains unclear. The germline CDR1 and CDR2 sequences are LGHNA and YSLEER. This CDR3 is 15 amino acids long. V was pared by 4 bases and J by 2 bases, with 14 bases between. For the CDR3, the DNA is TGCGCCAGCAGCCCTGGACCCTCCACCAACTATGGCTACACCTTC. It encodes CASSPGPSTNYGYTF.

With regard to this clone: Other nucleotide sequences in the sample specify the same CDR3. The genes are TRBV7-9 and TRBJ2-7, with no clear D. Between the trimmed V and J ends, which lost 5 bases and 2 bases, there was a span of 7 bases. The germline CDR1 and CDR2 sequences are SEHNR and FQNEAQ (reference sequence). The CDR3 extends over 12 amino acids. CDR3 region: CASSLDAYEQYF. CDR3 coding DNA: TGTGCCAGCAGCCTCGATGCCTACGAGCAGTACTTC. The whole variable domain, filled in from reference TRBV7-9 and TRBJ2-7, reads DTGVSQNPRHKITKRGQNVTFRCDPISEHNRLYWYRQTLGQGPEFLTYFQNEAQLEKSRLLSDRFSAERPKGSFSTLEIQRTEQGDSAMYLCASSLDAYEQYFGPGTRLTVT.

The chain uses TRBV27 and TRBJ1-1; no clear D. Germline V CDR1 and CDR2: MNHEY, SMNVEV (reference sequence). V gave up 4 bases and J gave up 3 bases, with 9 bases separating them. The CDR3 has 13 residues. In DNA, the CDR3 is TGTGCCAGCAGTTCTAGATGGGACACTGAAGCTTTCTTT. This sequence encodes CASSSRWDTEAFF.

V and J are TRBV7-8 and TRBJ2-6, with TRBD2 matching over 12 bases. Unmatched junction bases numbered 0, after V lost 1 base and J lost 2 bases. Per germline, CDR1 SGHVS and CDR2 FQNEAQ. This CDR3 is 17 amino acids long. The DNA for the CDR3 is TGTGCCAGCAGCTTAGGACTAGCGGGAGCTGGGGCCAACGTCCTGACTTTC. Its translation: CASSLGLAGAGANVLTF.

This clone was counted once. The gene calls are TRBV7-2 and TRBJ1-2; 7 bases line up with TRBD1. V was clipped by 8 bases and J by 3 bases; unmatched bases: 3. From germline, CDR1 is SGHTA and CDR2 FQGNSA. The CDR3 extends over 12 amino acids. This CDR3 reads CASLGTDYGYTF. For the CDR3, the DNA is TGTGCCAGCTTAGGGACAGACTATGGCTACACCTTC.

CDR3 sequence: CASSSSAAPYYEQYF. Written as DNA, the CDR3 is TGTGCCAGCAGCTCGTCGGCGGCACCTTACTACGAGCAGTACTTC. J is TRBJ2-7 and V is TRBV7-8; D remains unclear. Trimming left V 4 bases short and J 3 bases short, with 16 bases between. From germline, CDR1 is SGHVS and CDR2 FQNEAQ. CDR3 length equals 15 residues.